This is a list of T cell receptor beta chains from one sample in a study of technical replicates of blood from a handful of donors. Clones were sequenced by immunoSEQ multiplex PCR, and TCRdb holds only the in-frame ones, with some missing. The sample contains under 100,000 clones, 85% to 95% of which appear only once. The sample consisted of T cells isolated from PBMCs. These receptors all stem from a human donor in good health. CDR3s include the opening cysteine and the closing phenylalanine or tryptophan. A D gene is named only where the DNA matches it firmly. Only part of the rows carry a size: once, few, many, or a class if the clone is expanded.

TRBJ2-2,NA,TRBV15,TRBD2,CATSGSLAGHGELFF,TGTGCCACCAGCGGATCATTAGCGGGGCACGGGGAGCTGTTTTTT
TRBJ1-5,NA,TRBV7-3,NA,CASSPPNQPQHF,TGTGCCAGCAGCCCCCCAAATCAGCCCCAGCATTTT
TRBJ2-5,NA,TRBV18,TRBD1,CASSPTTGGGRETQYF,TGTGCCAGCTCACCAACGACAGGGGGAGGTAGAGAGACCCAGTACTTC
TRBJ2-7,NA,TRBV6-1,TRBD2,CASRTSGSLYF,TGTGCCAGCAGAACTAGCGGGAGTCTGTACTTC
TRBJ2-7,once,TRBV30,NA,CAWNGDYEQYF,TGTGCCTGGAACGGGGACTACGAGCAGTACTTC
TRBJ2-7,NA,TRBV7-2,NA,CASSFSRASSYEQYF,TGTGCCAGCAGCTTCTCCAGGGCGTCATCCTACGAGCAGTACTTC
TRBJ1-2,NA,TRBV4-2,NA,CASSPGLAGVVNYGYTF,TGTGCCAGCAGCCCCGGACTCGCAGGGGTAGTGAACTATGGCTACACCTTC
TRBJ2-5,once,TRBV5-1,TRBD2,CASSWGNSGSLETQYF,TGCGCCAGCAGCTGGGGTAATAGCGGGTCATTAGAGACCCAGTACTTC
TRBJ2-7,NA,TRBV7-2,TRBD2,CASSLVFGGREQYF,TGTGCCAGCAGCTTAGTTTTCGGGGGGAGGGAGCAGTACTTC
TRBJ2-7,few,TRBV19,TRBD1,CASSQVQGAGYEQYF,TGTGCCAGTAGTCAAGTACAGGGGGCAGGATACGAGCAGTACTTC
TRBJ1-5,NA,TRBV23-1,NA,CASSPGRICNQPQHF,TGCGCCAGCAGTCCCGGCAGGATTTGCAATCAGCCCCAGCATTTT
TRBJ2-7,NA,TRBV15,NA,CATSRDWVAVNYEQYF,TGTGCCACCAGCAGAGATTGGGTAGCGGTTAACTACGAGCAGTACTTC
TRBJ2-2,few,TRBV2,TRBD1,CASSLTGTGNTGELFF,TGTGCCAGCAGTTTAACCGGGACAGGGAACACCGGGGAGCTGTTTTTT
TRBJ1-1,NA,TRBV7-2,NA,CASSSGQNTEAFF,TGTGCCAGCAGCTCCGGACAGAACACTGAAGCTTTCTTT
TRBJ2-1,NA,TRBV2,TRBD1,CASFQGAYYNEQFF,TGTGCCAGCTTCCAGGGGGCGTACTACAATGAGCAGTTCTTC
TRBJ2-1,NA,TRBV6-5,TRBD1,CASRSTGGSYNEQFF,TGTGCCAGCAGGTCTACAGGGGGCTCCTACAATGAGCAGTTCTTC
TRBJ2-1,NA,TRBV11-3,TRBD2,CASSLGTLGTSGHNEQFF,TGTGCCAGCAGCTTAGGGACCTTGGGGACTAGCGGGCACAATGAGCAGTTCTTC
TRBJ1-2,NA,TRBV28,NA,CASSFVGGYLANYGYTF,TGTGCCAGCAGTTTCGTCGGAGGATACCTTGCTAACTATGGCTACACCTTC
TRBJ2-1,NA,TRBV7-3,TRBD2,CASSYGTSGSQPNEQFF,TGTGCCAGCAGCTACGGGACTAGCGGGAGCCAACCCAATGAGCAGTTCTTC
TRBJ2-7,NA,TRBV6-1,NA,CASSGHYEQYF,TGTGCCAGCAGTGGACACTACGAGCAGTACTTC
TRBJ1-1,NA,TRBV6-1,NA,CASSGMTQDTEAFF,TGTGCCAGCAGTGGGATGACACAGGACACTGAAGCTTTCTTT
TRBJ1-5,NA,TRBV5-5,TRBD1,CASSLFSGTGGNQPQHF,TGTGCCAGCAGCTTATTCTCCGGGACAGGGGGTAATCAGCCCCAGCATTTT
TRBJ1-1,NA,TRBV30,NA,CAGDLGGAFF,TGTGCCGGAGATCTCGGGGGAGCTTTCTTT
TRBJ2-1,NA,TRBV2,TRBD2,CASSVFPTLAGGIYNEQFF,TGTGCCAGCAGTGTGTTCCCGACGCTAGCGGGAGGGATATACAATGAGCAGTTCTTC
TRBJ1-1,NA,TRBV10-3,NA,CAISDFRGRGTEAFF,NA
TRBJ2-7,NA,TRBV6-1,NA,CASTPNPDSSYEQYF,TGTGCCAGCACCCCTAACCCGGACAGCTCCTACGAGCAGTACTTC